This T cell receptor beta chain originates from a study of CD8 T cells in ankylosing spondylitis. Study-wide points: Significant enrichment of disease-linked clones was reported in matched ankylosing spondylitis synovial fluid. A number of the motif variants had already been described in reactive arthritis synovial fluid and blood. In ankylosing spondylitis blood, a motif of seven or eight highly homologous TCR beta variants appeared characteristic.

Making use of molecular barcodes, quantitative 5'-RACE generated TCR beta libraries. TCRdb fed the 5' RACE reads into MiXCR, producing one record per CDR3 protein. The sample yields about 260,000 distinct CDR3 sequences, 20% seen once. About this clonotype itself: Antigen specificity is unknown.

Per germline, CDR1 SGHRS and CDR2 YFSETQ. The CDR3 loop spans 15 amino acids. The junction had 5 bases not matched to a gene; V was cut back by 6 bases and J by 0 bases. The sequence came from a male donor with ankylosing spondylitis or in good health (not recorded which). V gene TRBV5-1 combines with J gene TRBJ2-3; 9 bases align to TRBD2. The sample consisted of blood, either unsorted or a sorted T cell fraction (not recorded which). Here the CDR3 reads CASTVAGASTDTQYF. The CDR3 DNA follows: TGCGCCAGCACCGTAGCGGGGGCTAGCACAGATACGCAGTATTTT.